This entry lists 32 T cell receptor beta chains sequenced from one sample in a study of blood T cell repertoires in COVID-19 (TCRdb year 2020). Libraries were prepared through the immunoSEQ multiplex PCR assay. What TCRdb holds here is the immuneACCESS table cut down to in-frame rearrangements. Part of the clones is not present; checked against another copy, under half of the missing clones reflect an unresolved V gene, and the others are unexplained. The sample table records over 200,000 clones; 84% of these occur just once. The top ten hold about a sixth of the sample. The sequenced material came from peripheral blood. These TCRs come from an elderly woman with active or convalescent COVID-19.

This rearrangement joins TRBV2 to TRBJ1-1; D call uncertain. V was trimmed by 10 bases and J by 1 base, leaving 7 bases between them. In germline, CDR1 is SNHLY, CDR2 FYNNEI. The CDR3 totals 11 residues. CDR3 nucleotide sequence: TGTGCCACCCAGGAGAACACTGAAGCTTTCTTT. Translated, it gives CATQENTEAFF.

The rearrangement links TRBV7-2 to TRBJ1-4, with 7 bases fitting TRBD1. The V and J ends lost 4 bases and 3 bases, in that order; junction bases with no gene match: 5. The V gene's germline CDR1 is SGHTA and CDR2 FQGNSA. The CDR3 has 15 residues. The CDR3 protein is CASSSQGGANEKLFF. The CDR3 DNA reads TGTGCCAGCAGCTCGCAGGGGGGAGCTAATGAAAAACTGTTTTTT.

The J gene is TRBJ1-2, the V gene TRBV9; D is ambiguous. Germline CDR1 and CDR2: SGDLS and YYNGEE. The CDR3 is 12 amino acids. V was trimmed by 2 bases and J by 2 bases, leaving 4 bases between them. The CDR3 region has the DNA TGTGCCAGCAGCGTTAGCAACTATGGCTACACCTTC. Translation gives CASSVSNYGYTF.

This clone was seen a single time. The chain is built from TRBV6-4 and TRBJ1-1; the D is unclear. V lost 6 bases to trimming and J lost 0 bases, with 8 bases between them. This CDR3 is built from 13 residues. Germline CDR1 MRHNA, CDR2 SNTAGT. CDR3 DNA: TGTGCCAGCAGCATAGAGATGAACACTGAAGCTTTCTTT. Its translation is CASSIEMNTEAFF.

The V gene is TRBV11-3, the J gene TRBJ1-1, with TRBD1 matching over 7 bases. The germline CDR1 and CDR2 sequences are SGHNT and YENEEA. The CDR3 contains 12 residues. J gave up 12 bases and V 1 base, and 5 bases lay outside the gene matches. For the CDR3, the DNA is TGTGCCAGCAGCTTAGGGGGACAGCCGCCTTTCTTT. This gives the protein CASSLGGQPPFF.

This clone was observed once. J is TRBJ2-1 and V is TRBV6-5; D possibly corresponds to TRBD2 (6 bases). V lost 6 bases and J lost 9, with 12 bases in between. The CDR3 covers 12 residues. Germline assignment: CDR1 MNHEY and CDR2 SVGAGI. CDR3 coding DNA: TGTGCCAGCAGCCCCGGGAGTGGTGAGCAGTTCTTC. Translation gives CASSPGSGEQFF.

The V and J genes are TRBV5-6 and TRBJ2-4, with D perhaps TRBD1 (6 bases). The CDR3 has 16 amino acids. Trimming stripped 1 base from V and 0 bases from J, with 11 bases between. Germline lookup yields CDR1 SGHDT and CDR2 YYEEEE. The chain's CDR3 is CASSLFPGAAKNIQYF. The DNA for the CDR3 is TGTGCCAGCAGCTTGTTCCCAGGGGCAGCCAAAAACATTCAGTACTTC.

J is TRBJ2-7 and V is TRBV6-1; TRBD1 is a possible D gene (5 bases). Germline lookup yields CDR1 MNHNS and CDR2 SASEGT. The CDR3 consists of 14 residues. Trimming left V 2 bases short and J 1 base short, with 9 bases between. In nucleotides, the CDR3 is TGTGCCAGCAGTGAATCAGGGAATTCCTACGAGCAGTACTTC. Translation: CASSESGNSYEQYF.

This sequence joins TRBV5-5 and TRBJ2-7, with D possibly TRBD2 on 6 matching bases. Germline V lookup: CDR1 SGHKS, CDR2 YYEKEE (reference sequence). Trimming stripped 4 bases from V and 3 bases from J, with 23 bases between. The CDR3 has 17 residues. CDR3 nucleotide sequence: TGTGCCAGCAGCCACTTTGATCAGCAGGGCGGGATCTACGAGCAGTACTTC. It specifies CASSHFDQQGGIYEQYF.

The chain links TRBV6-6 to TRBJ2-3, with TRBD2 identical over 14 bases. In germline, CDR1 is MNHNY, CDR2 SVGAGI (reference sequence). The CDR3 length is 18 residues. V trimming: 6 bases; J trimming: 1 base; junction bases outside the gene matches: 9. CDR3 sequence: CASRRTGTSGGGTDTQYF. CDR3 sequence (DNA): TGTGCCAGCAGACGAACAGGGACTAGCGGGGGAGGCACAGATACGCAGTATTTT.

In DNA form, the CDR3 reads TGTGCCAGCCCGGGATTTTATAGCAATCAGCCCCAGCATTTT. Protein: CASPGFYSNQPQHF. The chain links TRBV21-1 to TRBJ1-5. TRBV21-1 is assigned pseudogene status. CDR3 length: 14 amino acids.

The genes are TRBV5-1 and TRBJ1-3; TRBD1 agrees at 9 bases. The V segment lost 3 bases and the J segment 0 bases; nucleotides outside the gene matches: 7. The CDR3 spans 17 residues. Germline V gene data show CDR1 as SGHRS and CDR2 as YFSETQ. For the CDR3, the DNA is TGCGCCAGCAGCTCTCGGGACAGGGCAGACTCTGGAAACACCATATATTTT. Its protein is CASSSRDRADSGNTIYF.

The chain joins TRBV15 to TRBJ2-3; D is unresolved. The germline V and J ends were trimmed by 4 bases and 0 bases, with 8 bases remaining between them. The CDR3 sequence is 14 residues long. Germline CDR1 reads LNHNV; CDR2 reads YYDKDF (reference sequence). Written as DNA, the CDR3 is TGTGCCACCAGCATCGCCAGGAGCACAGATACGCAGTATTTT. Amino acid sequence: CATSIARSTDTQYF.

The rearrangement uses TRBV11-2 and TRBJ2-7; TRBD1 matches 11 bases. The CDR3 runs to 13 residues. Trimming removed 5 bases from V and 5 bases from J; junction bases left unmatched: 2. The germline V gene encodes CDR1 SGHAT and CDR2 FQNNGV. CDR3 region: CASSGQGAHEQYF. DNA for the CDR3: TGTGCCAGCAGCGGACAGGGGGCCCACGAGCAGTACTTC. Looking up the rest from reference TRBV11-2 and TRBJ2-7 gives the full variable domain: EAGVAQSPRYKIIEKRQSVAFWCNPISGHATLYWYQQILGQGPKLLIQFQNNGVVDDSQLPKDRFSAERLKGVDSTLKIQPAKLEDSAVYLCASSGQGAHEQYFGPGTRLTVT.

This chain connects TRBV7-9 to TRBJ1-1; 7 nucleotides match TRBD1. The V gene's germline CDR1 is SEHNR and CDR2 FQNEAQ (reference sequence). The length of the CDR3 is 14 residues. The junction had 5 bases not matched to a gene; V was cut back by 6 bases and J by 1 base. The CDR3 DNA reads TGTGCCAGCAGGCAGACAGGGACGAACACTGAAGCTTTCTTT. It encodes CASRQTGTNTEAFF.

CDR3 in amino acids: CASSLDRGTNEKLFF. CDR3 coding DNA: TGTGCCAGCAGCTTGGACAGGGGGACTAATGAAAAACTGTTTTTT. The chain couples TRBV5-8 to TRBJ1-4, with TRBD1 matching over 8 bases. The length of the CDR3 is 15 residues. J gave up 2 bases and V 0 bases, and 0 bases lay outside the gene matches. Germline V lookup: CDR1 SGHTS, CDR2 YDEGEE.

The DNA of the CDR3 is TGCGCCAGCAGCTTGGAGGGGGCGTTTAAGAGTGGGGCCAACGTCCTGACTTTC. Its translation is CASSLEGAFKSGANVLTF. The rearrangement uses TRBV5-1 and TRBJ2-6, with 7 bases lining up with TRBD1. Unmatched junction bases numbered 9, after V lost 0 bases and J lost 3 bases. This CDR3 has 18 amino acids. CDR1 is SGHRS and CDR2 is YFSETQ in the germline V gene. Looking up the rest from reference TRBV5-1 and TRBJ2-6 gives the full variable domain: KAGVTQTPRYLIKTRGQQVTLSCSPISGHRSVSWYQQTPGQGLQFLFEYFSETQRNKGNFPGRFSGRQFSNSRSEMNVSTLELGDSALYLCASSLEGAFKSGANVLTFGAGSRLTVL.

The rearrangement joins TRBV3-1 (or the pseudogene TRBV3-2) to TRBJ1-2; maybe TRBD1 (5 bases). Germline CDR1 LGHDT, CDR2 YNNKEL (reference sequence). V lost 2 bases and J 1 base, leaving 8 bases between the germline ends. The CDR3 spans 14 residues. As DNA, the CDR3 is TGTGCCAGCAGCCAAACGGGGGTTAACTATGGCTACACCTTC. The encoded protein is CASSQTGVNYGYTF.

Here the CDR3 reads CASSQAPEGRYEQYF. The CDR3, as DNA: TGCGCCAGCAGCCAGGCTCCGGAGGGTCGCTACGAGCAGTACTTC. V and J are TRBV5-1 and TRBJ2-7; perhaps TRBD2 as D (6 bases). The CDR3 is 15 residues long. Trimming stripped 4 bases from V and 3 bases from J, with 17 bases between. Germline-derived CDR1 and CDR2 are SGHRS and YFSETQ.

This clone was recorded only once. The chain uses TRBV2 and TRBJ2-7, with unresolved D. Germline values: CDR1 SNHLY, CDR2 FYNNEI. The CDR3 loop spans 13 amino acids. Trimming pared 11 bases from V and 1 base from J, leaving 15 bases between. The CDR3 DNA reads as TGTGCCGGAGTACCCGGCCTTTCCTACGAGCAGTACTTC. Translation: CAGVPGLSYEQYF.

The CDR3 nucleotides read TGTGCCAGCAGTTTAACCCCCCCAGGGGCCGGAAACACCATATATTTT. Residues: CASSLTPPGAGNTIYF. The rearrangement uses TRBV28 and TRBJ1-3; the D gene is possibly TRBD1 (6 bases). V lost 2 bases to trimming and J lost 4 bases, with 15 bases between them. The CDR3 consists of 16 residues. Germline V gene data show CDR1 as MDHEN and CDR2 as SYDVKM.

This clone was recorded a few times. This chain links TRBV9 with TRBJ2-1; D might be TRBD2 (5 bases). The CDR3 contains 14 residues. V shed 4 bases and J shed 7 bases, with 15 bases lying between them. Germline lookup yields CDR1 SGDLS and CDR2 YYNGEE. In nucleotides, the CDR3 is TGTGCCAGCAGCCCCTCGGGGTTTCGTAATGAGCAGTTCTTC. This sequence encodes CASSPSGFRNEQFF. Filled out from reference TRBV9 and TRBJ2-1, the complete variable domain reads DSGVTQTPKHLITATGQRVTLRCSPRSGDLSVYWYQQSLDQGLQFLIQYYNGEERAKGNILERFSAQQFPDLHSELNLSSLELGDSALYFCASSPSGFRNEQFFGPGTRLTVL.

The V call is TRBV5-4, the J call TRBJ2-3; D not certain. The germline V gene encodes CDR1 SGHNT and CDR2 YYREEE (reference sequence). The CDR3 contains 14 residues. Trimming took 5 bases from V and 3 from J, leaving 13 bases between them. This chain's CDR3 is CASRPEVRTDTQYF. As DNA, the CDR3 is TGTGCCAGCAGACCCGAGGTTCGAACAGATACGCAGTATTTT.

This clone has a single count. The chain joins TRBV11-2 to TRBJ1-2; D is unresolved. The germline V gene has CDR1 SGHAT and CDR2 FQNNGV. The CDR3 spans 15 residues. The V and J ends lost 7 bases and 1 base respectively, with 16 bases between them. In nucleotides, the CDR3 is TGTGCCAGCACCTATGGAGGGAATATTAACTATGGCTACACCTTC. Translating it yields CASTYGGNINYGYTF.

This clone has only one observation. This rearrangement joins TRBV7-2 to TRBJ1-2, with TRBD1 identical over 8 bases. The trim removed 5 bases at V and 4 bases at J, leaving 3 bases unmatched. CDR1 is SGHTA and CDR2 is FQGNSA in the germline V gene. The CDR3 totals 13 residues. The CDR3 DNA reads TGTGCCAGCAGCGGCACAGGGGGCTATGGCTACACCTTC. Translating gives CASSGTGGYGYTF.

This clone is a singleton in its sample. This sequence joins TRBV2 and TRBJ1-5; TRBD1 matches at 7 bases. The CDR3 is made up of 17 amino acids. With V trimmed by 6 bases and J by 5 bases, 16 bases remained unmatched. The germline V gene has CDR1 SNHLY and CDR2 FYNNEI. CDR3 nucleotides: TGTGCCAGCAGCGACAGGGCACGGATCCTCCCCGATCAGCCCCAGCATTTT. Translated: CASSDRARILPDQPQHF.

This chain links TRBV27 with TRBJ2-6; the D is unclear. CDR1 is MNHEY, CDR2 SMNVEV, per germline (reference sequence). Trimming shortened V by 6 bases and J by 1 base, and 10 bases separated the two germline ends. The CDR3 is 15 residues long. The CDR3 coding sequence is TGTGCCAGCAGACAGACCGATTCTGGGGCCAACGTCCTGACTTTC. Protein product: CASRQTDSGANVLTF.

The J gene is TRBJ2-1, the V gene TRBV11-2, with TRBD2 matching 12 bases. Germline assignment: CDR1 SGHAT and CDR2 FQNNGV. The CDR3 is 17 amino acids. With 5 bases clipped from V and 8 bases from J, the junction kept 13 bases outside the gene matches. CDR3 protein: CASSPNLGLAGYYEQFF. CDR3 in DNA: TGTGCCAGCAGCCCGAACCTCGGACTAGCGGGGTACTATGAGCAGTTCTTC.

V and J are TRBV7-2 and TRBJ2-7; 12 nucleotides agree with TRBD2. V lost 6 bases and J lost 6; bases outside the gene matches: 3. The CDR3 sequence is 13 residues long. Germline CDR1 is SGHTA and CDR2 is FQGNSA. The CDR3 DNA is TGTGCCAGCAGACCGACTAGCGGGAGCGAGCAGTACTTC. Protein sequence: CASRPTSGSEQYF. Combining the CDR3 with reference TRBV7-2 and TRBJ2-7 gives the whole variable domain GAGVSQSPSNKVTEKGKDVELRCDPISGHTALYWYRQSLGQGLEFLIYFQGNSAPDKSGLPSDRFSAERTGGSVSTLTIQRTQQEDSAVYLCASRPTSGSEQYFGPGTRLTVT.

This chain joins TRBV6-1 and TRBJ1-3; no reliable D call. Germline CDR1 MNHNS, CDR2 SASEGT. The V and J ends lost 3 bases and 3 bases respectively, with 12 bases between them. The CDR3 is 15 amino acids. CDR3 nucleotide sequence: TGTGCCAGCAGTGAGGACGGGAGGGTTGGAAACACCATATATTTT. This translates into CASSEDGRVGNTIYF.

The rearrangement joins TRBV9 to TRBJ1-1; D not certain. CDR1 and CDR2 from the germline V gene are SGDLS and YYNGEE. Deletions cut 0 bases from V and 0 bases from J, with 6 bases between. The CDR3 consists of 14 residues. This CDR3 reads CASSVEQMNTEAFF. The CDR3 coding sequence is TGTGCCAGCAGCGTAGAACAGATGAACACTGAAGCTTTCTTT.

Ten or more counts support this clone. This sequence joins TRBV10-2 and TRBJ1-6; D might be TRBD1 (5 bases). The length of the CDR3 is 15 residues. The V end lost 7 bases, the J end lost 7 bases, and 17 bases lay between the germline ends. CDR1 is WSHSY, CDR2 SAAADI, per germline. The CDR3 reads CASMNGWTRNSPLHF. The CDR3 DNA reads TGCGCCAGCATGAACGGTTGGACACGAAATTCACCCCTCCACTTT.